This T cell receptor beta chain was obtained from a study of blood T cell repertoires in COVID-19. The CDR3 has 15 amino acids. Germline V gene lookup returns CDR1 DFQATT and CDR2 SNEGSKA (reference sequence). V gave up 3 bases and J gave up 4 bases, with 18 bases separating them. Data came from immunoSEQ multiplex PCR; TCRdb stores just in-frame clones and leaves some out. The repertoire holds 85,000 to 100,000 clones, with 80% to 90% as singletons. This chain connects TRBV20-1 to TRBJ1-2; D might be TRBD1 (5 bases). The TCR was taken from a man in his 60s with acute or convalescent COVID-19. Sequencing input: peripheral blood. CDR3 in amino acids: CSASGPGAGLYGYTF. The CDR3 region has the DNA TGCAGTGCTAGTGGTCCGGGAGCGGGACTCTATGGCTACACCTTC.